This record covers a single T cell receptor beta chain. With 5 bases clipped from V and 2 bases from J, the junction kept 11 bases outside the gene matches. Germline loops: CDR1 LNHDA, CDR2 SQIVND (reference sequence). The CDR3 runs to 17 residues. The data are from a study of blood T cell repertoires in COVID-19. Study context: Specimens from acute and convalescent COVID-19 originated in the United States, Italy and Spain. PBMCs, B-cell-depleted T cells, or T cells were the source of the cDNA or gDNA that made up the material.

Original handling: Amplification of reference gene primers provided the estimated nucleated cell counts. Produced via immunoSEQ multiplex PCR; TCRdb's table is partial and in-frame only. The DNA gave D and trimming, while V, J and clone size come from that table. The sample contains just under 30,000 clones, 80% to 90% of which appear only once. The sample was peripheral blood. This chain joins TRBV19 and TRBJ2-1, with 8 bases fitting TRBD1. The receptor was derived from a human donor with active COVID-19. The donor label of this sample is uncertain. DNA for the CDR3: TGTGCCAGTAGTTCTTCAGGCAGGGGGCTAACCTACAATGAGCAGTTCTTC. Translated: CASSSSGRGLTYNEQFF.